This T cell receptor (beta chain) emerged from a study of blood T cell repertoires in COVID-19. Whole-study context: Material from acute and convalescent COVID-19 was sourced from the United States, Italy and Spain. Sample material is recorded as cDNA or gDNA derived from T cells, B-cell-depleted T cells, or PBMCs.

In the study's own analysis: Estimation of nucleated cell counts relied on the amplification of reference gene primers. Profiled with immunoSEQ multiplex PCR; TCRdb holds only in-frame clones, not every one. The V and J calls and clone size were taken over from that table, and D and trimming were inferred from the DNA. Counted here are under 200,000 clones, around three quarters occurring once; the ten biggest clones make up around 7%. Per germline, CDR1 GTSNPN and CDR2 SVGIG (reference sequence). The CDR3 covers 13 residues. J gave up 4 bases and V 0 bases, and 2 bases lay outside the gene matches. This receptor was obtained from a man in his sixties or seventies with active or convalescent COVID-19. The chain carries TRBV30 and TRBJ1-1; TRBD1 matches 7 bases. The sequencing sample was made of peripheral blood. The CDR3 loop is CAWSVDRATEAFF. As DNA, the CDR3 is TGTGCCTGGAGTGTCGACAGGGCCACTGAAGCTTTCTTT.